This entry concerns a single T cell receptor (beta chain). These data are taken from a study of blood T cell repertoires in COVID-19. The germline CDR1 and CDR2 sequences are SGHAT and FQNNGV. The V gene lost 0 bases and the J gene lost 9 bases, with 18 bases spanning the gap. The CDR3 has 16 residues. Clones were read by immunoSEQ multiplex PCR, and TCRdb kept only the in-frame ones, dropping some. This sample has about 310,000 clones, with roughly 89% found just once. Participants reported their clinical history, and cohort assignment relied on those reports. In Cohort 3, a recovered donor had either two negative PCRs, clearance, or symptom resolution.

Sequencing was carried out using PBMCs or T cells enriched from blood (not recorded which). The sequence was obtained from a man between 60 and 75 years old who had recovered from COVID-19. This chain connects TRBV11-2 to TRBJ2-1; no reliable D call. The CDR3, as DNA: TGTGCCAGCAGCTTAGATCCCGCCGTGAGGATGTTTGAGCAGTTCTTC. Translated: CASSLDPAVRMFEQFF.